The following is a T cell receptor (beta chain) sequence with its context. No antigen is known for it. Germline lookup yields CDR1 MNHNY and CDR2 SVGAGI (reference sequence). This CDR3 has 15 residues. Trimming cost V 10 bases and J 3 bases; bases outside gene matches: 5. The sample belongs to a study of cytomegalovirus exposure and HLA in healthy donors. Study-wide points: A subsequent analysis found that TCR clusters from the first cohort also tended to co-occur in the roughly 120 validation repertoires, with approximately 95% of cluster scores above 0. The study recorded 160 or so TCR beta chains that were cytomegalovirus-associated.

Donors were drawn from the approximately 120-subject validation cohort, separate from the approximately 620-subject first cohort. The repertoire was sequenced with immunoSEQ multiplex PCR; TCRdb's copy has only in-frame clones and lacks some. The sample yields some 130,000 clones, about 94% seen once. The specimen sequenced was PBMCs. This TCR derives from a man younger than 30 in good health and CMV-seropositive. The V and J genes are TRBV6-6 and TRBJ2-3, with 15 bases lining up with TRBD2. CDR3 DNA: TGTGCCACCGGACTAGCGGGAGGGCAGACAGATACGCAGTATTTT. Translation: CATGLAGGQTDTQYF.